The clone carrying this TCR beta chain has only a few counts. This sample is part of a study of T cells in Graves' hyperthyroidism and ophthalmopathy. The overall study: Blood was drawn when the patient was first diagnosed and still untreated.

The CDR3 regions of TCR beta were amplified from RNA transcripts. HTBI primers were employed in a first-round RT-PCR of the TCR CDR3. One entry per CDR3 protein, called by TCRdb with MiXCR from the multiplex PCR reads. Among some 570,000 distinct CDR3 sequences, over 15% were seen once, and the ten largest hold approximately 18%. Uncontrolled infection, other autoimmune disease, pregnancy or lactation barred patients from enrollment. The J segment lost 2 bases and the V segment lost 5 bases, leaving 14 bases of the junction unmatched. This CDR3 is 18 amino acids long. The germline V gene encodes CDR1 MDHEN and CDR2 SYDVKM.

Sample: blood. The chain employs TRBV28 and TRBJ2-3; TRBD2 matches 9 bases. The source of this sequence is a woman under 30 with Graves' ophthalmopathy. The CDR3 DNA reads as TGTGCCAGCAGTCCCCAACCCAGCGGGGGGCCGATCACAGATACGCAGTATTTT. It translates to CASSPQPSGGPITDTQYF.